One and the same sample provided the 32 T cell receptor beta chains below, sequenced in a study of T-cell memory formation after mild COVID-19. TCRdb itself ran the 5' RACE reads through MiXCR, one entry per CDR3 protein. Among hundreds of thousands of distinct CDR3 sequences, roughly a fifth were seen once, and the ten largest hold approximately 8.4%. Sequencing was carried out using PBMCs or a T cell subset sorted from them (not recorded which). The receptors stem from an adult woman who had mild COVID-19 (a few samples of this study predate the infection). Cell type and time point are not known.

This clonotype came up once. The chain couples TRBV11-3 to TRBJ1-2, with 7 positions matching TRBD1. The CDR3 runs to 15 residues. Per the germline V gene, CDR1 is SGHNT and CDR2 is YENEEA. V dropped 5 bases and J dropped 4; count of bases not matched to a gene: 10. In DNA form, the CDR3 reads TGTGCCAGCAGCCCCCGACAGGGACTTGGCTATGGCTACACCTTC. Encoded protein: CASSPRQGLGYGYTF.

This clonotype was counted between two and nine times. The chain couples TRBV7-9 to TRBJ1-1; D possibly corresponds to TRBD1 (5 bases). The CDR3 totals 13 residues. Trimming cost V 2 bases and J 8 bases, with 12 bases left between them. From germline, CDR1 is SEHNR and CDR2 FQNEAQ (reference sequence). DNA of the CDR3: TGTGCCAGCAGCTTACCGGGACCAGGGGAAGCTTTCTTT. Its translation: CASSLPGPGEAFF.

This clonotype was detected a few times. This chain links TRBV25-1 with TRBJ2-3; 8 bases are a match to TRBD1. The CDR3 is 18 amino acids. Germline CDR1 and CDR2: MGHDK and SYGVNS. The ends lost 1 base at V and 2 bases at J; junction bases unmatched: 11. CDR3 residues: CASSEFLGRGLVTDTQYF. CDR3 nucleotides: TGTGCCAGCAGTGAATTTTTAGGCAGGGGGCTTGTCACAGATACGCAGTATTTT.

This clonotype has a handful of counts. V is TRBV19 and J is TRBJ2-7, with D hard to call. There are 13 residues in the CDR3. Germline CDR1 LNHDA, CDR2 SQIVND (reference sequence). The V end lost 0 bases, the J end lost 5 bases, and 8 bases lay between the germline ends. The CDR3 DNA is TGTGCCAGTAGTATAGATCAAGGGAACGAGCAGTACTTC. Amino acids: CASSIDQGNEQYF.

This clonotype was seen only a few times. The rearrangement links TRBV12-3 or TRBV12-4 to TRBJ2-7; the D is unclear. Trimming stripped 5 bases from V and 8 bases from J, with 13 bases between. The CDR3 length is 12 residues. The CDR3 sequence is CASSISSGQQYF. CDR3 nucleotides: TGTGCCAGCAGTATTTCTTCCGGCCAGCAGTACTTC.

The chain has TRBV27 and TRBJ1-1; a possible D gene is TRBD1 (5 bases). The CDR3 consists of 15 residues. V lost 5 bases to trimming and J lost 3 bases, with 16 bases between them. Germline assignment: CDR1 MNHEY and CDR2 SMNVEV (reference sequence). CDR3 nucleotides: TGTGCCAGCAGTCCCCTGGGGGTTCTCGACACTGAAGCTTTCTTT. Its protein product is CASSPLGVLDTEAFF.

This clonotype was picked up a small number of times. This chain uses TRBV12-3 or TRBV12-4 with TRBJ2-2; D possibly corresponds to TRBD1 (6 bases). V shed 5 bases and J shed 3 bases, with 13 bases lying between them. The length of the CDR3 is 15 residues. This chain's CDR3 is CASSPGASDTGELFF. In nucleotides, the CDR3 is TGTGCCAGCAGTCCAGGGGCTTCGGACACCGGGGAGCTGTTTTTT.

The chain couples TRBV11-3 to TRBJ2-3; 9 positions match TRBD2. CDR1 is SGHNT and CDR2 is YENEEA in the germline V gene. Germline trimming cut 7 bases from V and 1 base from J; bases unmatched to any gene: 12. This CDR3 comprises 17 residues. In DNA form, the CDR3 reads TGTGCCAGCACACGCAGGCGGGAGGGCCGGGGCACAGATACGCAGTATTTT. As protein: CASTRRREGRGTDTQYF. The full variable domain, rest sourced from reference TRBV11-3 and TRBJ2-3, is EAGVVQSPRYKIIEKKQPVAFWCNPISGHNTLYWYLQNLGQGPELLIRYENEEAVDDSQLPKDRFSAERLKGVDSTLKIQPAELGDSAVYLCASTRRREGRGTDTQYFGPGTRLTVL.

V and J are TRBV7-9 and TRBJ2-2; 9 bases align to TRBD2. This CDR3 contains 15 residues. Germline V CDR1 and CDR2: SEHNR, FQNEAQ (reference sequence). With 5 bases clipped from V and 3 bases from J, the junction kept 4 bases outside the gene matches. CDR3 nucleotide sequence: TGTGCCAGCAGCCCGACTAGCGGAGACACCGGGGAGCTGTTTTTT. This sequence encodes CASSPTSGDTGELFF.

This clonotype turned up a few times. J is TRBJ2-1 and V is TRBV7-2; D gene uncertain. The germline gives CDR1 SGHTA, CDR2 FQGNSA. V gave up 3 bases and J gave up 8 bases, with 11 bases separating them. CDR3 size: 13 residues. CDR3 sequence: CASSFISRDEQFF. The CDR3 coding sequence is TGTGCCAGCAGCTTCATCTCGCGAGATGAGCAGTTCTTC.

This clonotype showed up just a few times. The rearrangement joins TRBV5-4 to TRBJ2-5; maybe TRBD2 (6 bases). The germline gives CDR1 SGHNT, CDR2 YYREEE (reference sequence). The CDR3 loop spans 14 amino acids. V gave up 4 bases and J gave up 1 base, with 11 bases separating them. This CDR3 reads CASSLRGLQETQYF. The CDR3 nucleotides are TGTGCCAGCAGCCTCCGGGGACTCCAAGAGACCCAGTACTTC. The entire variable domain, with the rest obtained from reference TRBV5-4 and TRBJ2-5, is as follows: ETGVTQSPTHLIKTRGQQVTLRCSSQSGHNTVSWYQQALGQGPQFIFQYYREEENGRGNFPPRFSGLQFPNYSSELNVNALELDDSALYLCASSLRGLQETQYFGPGTRLLVL.

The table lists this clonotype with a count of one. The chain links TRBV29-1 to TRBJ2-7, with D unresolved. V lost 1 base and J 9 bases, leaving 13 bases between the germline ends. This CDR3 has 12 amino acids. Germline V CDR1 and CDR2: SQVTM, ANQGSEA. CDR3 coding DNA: TGCAGCGTTGAAGGGACGGGTACGGGGCAGTACTTC. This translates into CSVEGTGTGQYF.

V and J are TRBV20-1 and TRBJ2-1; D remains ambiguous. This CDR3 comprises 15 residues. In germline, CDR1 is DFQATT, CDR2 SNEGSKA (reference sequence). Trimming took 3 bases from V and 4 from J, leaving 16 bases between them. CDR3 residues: CSASGPQVPYNEQFF. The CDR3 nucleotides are TGCAGTGCTAGTGGACCCCAGGTCCCTTACAATGAGCAGTTCTTC.

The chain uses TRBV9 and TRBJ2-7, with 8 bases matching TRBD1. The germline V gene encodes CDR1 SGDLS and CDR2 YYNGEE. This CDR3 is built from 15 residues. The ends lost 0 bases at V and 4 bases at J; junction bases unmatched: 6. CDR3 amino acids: CASSVESGQGYEQYF. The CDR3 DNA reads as TGTGCCAGCAGCGTAGAGTCCGGACAGGGTTACGAGCAGTACTTC.

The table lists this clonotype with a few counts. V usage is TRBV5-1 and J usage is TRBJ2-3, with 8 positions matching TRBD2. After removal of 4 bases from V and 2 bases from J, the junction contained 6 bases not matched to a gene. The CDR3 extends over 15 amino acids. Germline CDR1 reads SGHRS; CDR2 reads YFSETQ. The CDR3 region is CASSPTGGATDTQYF. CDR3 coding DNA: TGCGCCAGCAGCCCGACCGGGGGGGCCACAGATACGCAGTATTTT. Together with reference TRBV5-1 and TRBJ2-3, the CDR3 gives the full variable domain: KAGVTQTPRYLIKTRGQQVTLSCSPISGHRSVSWYQQTPGQGLQFLFEYFSETQRNKGNFPGRFSGRQFSNSRSEMNVSTLELGDSALYLCASSPTGGATDTQYFGPGTRLTVL.

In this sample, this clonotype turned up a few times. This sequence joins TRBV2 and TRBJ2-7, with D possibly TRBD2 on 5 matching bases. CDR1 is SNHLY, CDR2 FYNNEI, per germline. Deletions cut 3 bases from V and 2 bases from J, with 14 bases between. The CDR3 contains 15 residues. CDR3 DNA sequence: TGTGCCAGCAGTGAGGGGAGCATAGGGCCCTACGAGCAGTACTTC. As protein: CASSEGSIGPYEQYF. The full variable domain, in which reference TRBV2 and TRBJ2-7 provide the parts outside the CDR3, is EPEVTQTPSHQVTQMGQEVILRCVPISNHLYFYWYRQILGQKVEFLVSFYNNEISEKSEIFDDQFSVERPDGSNFTLKIRSTKLEDSAMYFCASSEGSIGPYEQYFGPGTRLTVT.

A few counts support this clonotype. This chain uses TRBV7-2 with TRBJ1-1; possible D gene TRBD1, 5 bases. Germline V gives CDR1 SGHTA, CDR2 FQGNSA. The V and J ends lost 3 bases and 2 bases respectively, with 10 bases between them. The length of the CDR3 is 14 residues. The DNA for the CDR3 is TGTGCCAGCAGCTTGAACAGGCGTAACACTGAAGCTTTCTTT. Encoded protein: CASSLNRRNTEAFF.

The chain's CDR3 is CASSLLARLGTDTQYF. CDR3 bases: TGCGCCAGCAGCTTGTTGGCTAGGCTTGGCACAGATACGCAGTATTTT. This chain uses TRBV5-1 with TRBJ2-3; no reliable D call. V was cut by 1 base and J by 1 base, with 13 bases left in between. This CDR3 spans 16 amino acids. CDR1 and CDR2 (germline): SGHRS, YFSETQ.

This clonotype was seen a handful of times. CDR3 residues: CASSYSRGRGDSPLHF. CDR3 nucleotides: TGTGCCAGCAGTTACTCCCGGGGCAGGGGAGACTCACCCCTCCACTTT. The chain combines TRBV6-5 with TRBJ1-6; TRBD1 might be the D (6 bases). The germline CDR1 and CDR2 sequences are MNHEY and SVGAGI. CDR3 length: 16 amino acids. Trimming took off 0 bases at V and 10 bases at J, with 16 bases between the two ends.

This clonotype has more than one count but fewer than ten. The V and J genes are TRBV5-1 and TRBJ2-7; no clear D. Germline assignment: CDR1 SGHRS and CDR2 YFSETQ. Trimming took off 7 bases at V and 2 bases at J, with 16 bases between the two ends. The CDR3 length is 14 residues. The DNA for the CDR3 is TGCGCCAGCGGGAACGCTCCAACCCCCTACGAGCAGTACTTC. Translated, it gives CASGNAPTPYEQYF.

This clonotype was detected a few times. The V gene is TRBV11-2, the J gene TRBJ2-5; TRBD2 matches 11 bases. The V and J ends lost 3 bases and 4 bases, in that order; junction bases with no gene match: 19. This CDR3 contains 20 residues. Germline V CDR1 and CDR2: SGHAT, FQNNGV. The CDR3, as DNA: TGTGCCAGCAGCTTCCTCGGGGTGGGGTTAGCGGGGGGGCCTGGAGAGACCCAGTACTTC. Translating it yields CASSFLGVGLAGGPGETQYF.

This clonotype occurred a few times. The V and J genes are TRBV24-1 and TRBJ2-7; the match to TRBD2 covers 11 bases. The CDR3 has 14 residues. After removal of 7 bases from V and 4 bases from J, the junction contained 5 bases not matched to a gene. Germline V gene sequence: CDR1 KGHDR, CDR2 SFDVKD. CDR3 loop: CATRKGLAAYEQYF. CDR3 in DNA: TGTGCCACCAGGAAGGGACTAGCGGCGTACGAGCAGTACTTC.

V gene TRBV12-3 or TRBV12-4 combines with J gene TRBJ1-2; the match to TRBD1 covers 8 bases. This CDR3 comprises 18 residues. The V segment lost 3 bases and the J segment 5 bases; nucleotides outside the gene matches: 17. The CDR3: CASSFNAMTGQGFYGYTF. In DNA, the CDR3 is TGTGCCAGCAGTTTTAACGCCATGACTGGACAGGGTTTTTATGGCTACACCTTC.

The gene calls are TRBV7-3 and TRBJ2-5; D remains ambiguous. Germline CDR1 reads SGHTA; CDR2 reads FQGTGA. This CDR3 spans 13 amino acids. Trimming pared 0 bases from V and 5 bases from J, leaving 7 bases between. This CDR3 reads CASSLTRLETQYF. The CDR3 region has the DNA TGTGCCAGCAGCTTAACCAGGCTGGAGACCCAGTACTTC.

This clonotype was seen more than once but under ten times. CDR3 protein: CASSADRGKNEQFF. CDR3 nucleotide sequence: TGTGCCAGCAGTGCAGACCGGGGGAAGAATGAGCAGTTCTTC. The chain uses TRBV25-1 and TRBJ2-1, with D possibly matching TRBD2 (6 bases). V lost 4 bases to trimming and J lost 7 bases, with 14 bases between them. This CDR3 has 14 amino acids. Germline V gene sequence: CDR1 MGHDK, CDR2 SYGVNS.

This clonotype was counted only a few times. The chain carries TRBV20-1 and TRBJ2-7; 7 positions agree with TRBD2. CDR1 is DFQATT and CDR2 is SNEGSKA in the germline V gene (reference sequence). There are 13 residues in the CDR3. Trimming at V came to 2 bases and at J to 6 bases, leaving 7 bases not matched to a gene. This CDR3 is CSARRLAISEQYF. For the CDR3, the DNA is TGCAGTGCTAGACGACTAGCCATCTCCGAGCAGTACTTC.

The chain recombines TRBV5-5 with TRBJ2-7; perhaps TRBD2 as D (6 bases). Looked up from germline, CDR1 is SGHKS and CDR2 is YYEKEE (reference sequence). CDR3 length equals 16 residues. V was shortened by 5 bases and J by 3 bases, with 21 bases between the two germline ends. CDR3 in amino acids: CASSLMARDSIYEQYF. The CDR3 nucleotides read TGTGCCAGCAGTCTCATGGCTCGGGACTCGATCTACGAGCAGTACTTC. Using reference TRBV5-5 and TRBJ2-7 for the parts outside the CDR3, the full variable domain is DAGVTQSPTHLIKTRGQQVTLRCSPISGHKSVSWYQQVLGQGPQFIFQYYEKEERGRGNFPDRFSARQFPNYSSELNVNALLLGDSALYLCASSLMARDSIYEQYFGPGTRLTVT.

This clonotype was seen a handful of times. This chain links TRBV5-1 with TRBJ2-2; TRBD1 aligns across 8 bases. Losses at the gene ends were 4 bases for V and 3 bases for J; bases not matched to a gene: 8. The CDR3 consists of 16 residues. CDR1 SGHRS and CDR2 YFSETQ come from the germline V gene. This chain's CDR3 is CASSLGQGSDTGELFF. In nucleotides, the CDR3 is TGCGCCAGCAGCCTCGGACAGGGTTCGGACACCGGGGAGCTGTTTTTT.

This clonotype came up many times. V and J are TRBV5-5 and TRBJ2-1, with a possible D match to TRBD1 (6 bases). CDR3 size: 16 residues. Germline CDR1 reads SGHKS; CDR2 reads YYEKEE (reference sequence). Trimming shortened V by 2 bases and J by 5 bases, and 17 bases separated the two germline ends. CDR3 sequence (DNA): TGTGCCAGCAGCTTCTTTAGGCAGGGGCGCGACAATGAGCAGTTCTTC. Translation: CASSFFRQGRDNEQFF.

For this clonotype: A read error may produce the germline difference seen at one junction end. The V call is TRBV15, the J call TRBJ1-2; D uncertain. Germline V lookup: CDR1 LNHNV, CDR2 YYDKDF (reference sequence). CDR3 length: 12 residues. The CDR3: CSTSKQNYGYTF. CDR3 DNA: TGTTCCACCAGCAAACAGAACTATGGCTACACCTTC.

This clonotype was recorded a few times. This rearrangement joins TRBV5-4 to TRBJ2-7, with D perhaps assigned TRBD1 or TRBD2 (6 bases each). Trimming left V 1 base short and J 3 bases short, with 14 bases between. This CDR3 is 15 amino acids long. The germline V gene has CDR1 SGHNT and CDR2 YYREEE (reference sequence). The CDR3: CASSLRLEGVYEQYF. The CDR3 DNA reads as TGTGCCAGCAGCTTGCGGTTGGAGGGGGTCTACGAGCAGTACTTC.

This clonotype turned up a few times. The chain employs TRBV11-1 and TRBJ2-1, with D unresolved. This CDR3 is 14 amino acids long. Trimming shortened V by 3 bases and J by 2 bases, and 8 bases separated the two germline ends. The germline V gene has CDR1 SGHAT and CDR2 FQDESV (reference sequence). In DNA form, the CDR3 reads TGTGCCAGCAGCTTCTACGGTACCTACAATGAGCAGTTCTTC. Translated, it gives CASSFYGTYNEQFF.